The present entry profiles one TCR beta chain with its context. Its antigen is as yet unknown. The data were taken from a study of beta chain features in type 1 diabetes. Broader study findings: Type 1 diabetes patients had TCRB CDR3s that were shorter (moderately but significantly so) in all four CD4+ subsets. Type 1 diabetes patients had fewer VDJ junction insertions and more deletions. Naive, central memory and regulatory TCRB repertoires appeared more similar among patients than healthy donors.

The CDR3 runs to 17 residues. CDR1 SGHDN and CDR2 FVKESK come from the germline V gene. V was clipped by 4 bases and J by 2 bases; unmatched bases: 13. Sequencing targeted expressed TCRB transcripts, as all isolated RNA had been reverse transcribed. TCRdb keeps only in-frame clones here, not all; method: immunoSEQ multiplex PCR. The table includes 110,000 to 150,000 clones, 9% to 10% detected once. A heparinised blood draw that averaged approximately 110 mL was obtained once from each donor. The sequence derives from a woman aged 40 to 55 in good health. The sample taken for sequencing was central memory CD4+ T cells from blood. This rearrangement joins TRBV14 to TRBJ2-7; TRBD2 agrees at 8 bases. CDR3 bases: TGTGCCAGCAGCCGCGGGGGGTCGGCCCTACCTACCTACGAGCAGTACTTC. This gives the protein CASSRGGSALPTYEQYF.